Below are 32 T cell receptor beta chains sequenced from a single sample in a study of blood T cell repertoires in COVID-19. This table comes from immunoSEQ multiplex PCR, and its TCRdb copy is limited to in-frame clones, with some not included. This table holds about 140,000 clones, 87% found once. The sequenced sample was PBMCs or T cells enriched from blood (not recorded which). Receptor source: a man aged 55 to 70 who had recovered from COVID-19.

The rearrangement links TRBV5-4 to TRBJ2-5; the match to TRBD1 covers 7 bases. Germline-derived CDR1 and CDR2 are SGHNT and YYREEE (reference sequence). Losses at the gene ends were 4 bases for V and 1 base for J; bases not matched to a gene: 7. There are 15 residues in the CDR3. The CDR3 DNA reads TGTGCCAGCAGCGACCCGACAGGGACCCAAGAGACCCAGTACTTC. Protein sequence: CASSDPTGTQETQYF. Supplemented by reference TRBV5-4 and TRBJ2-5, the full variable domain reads ETGVTQSPTHLIKTRGQQVTLRCSSQSGHNTVSWYQQALGQGPQFIFQYYREEENGRGNFPPRFSGLQFPNYSSELNVNALELDDSALYLCASSDPTGTQETQYFGPGTRLLVL.

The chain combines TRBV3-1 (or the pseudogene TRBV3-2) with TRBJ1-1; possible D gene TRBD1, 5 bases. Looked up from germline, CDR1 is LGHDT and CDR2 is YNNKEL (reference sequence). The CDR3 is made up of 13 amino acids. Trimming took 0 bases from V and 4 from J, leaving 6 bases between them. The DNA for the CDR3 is TGTGCCAGCAGCCAAGACAGGGCCACTGAAGCTTTCTTT. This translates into CASSQDRATEAFF.

CDR3 DNA sequence: TGTGCCAGCAGCCCTTCTAGCGGGAGAACCTACGAGCAGTACTTC. It encodes CASSPSSGRTYEQYF. V is TRBV5-4 and J is TRBJ2-7, with 10 positions matching TRBD2. Germline CDR1 SGHNT, CDR2 YYREEE (reference sequence). V lost 4 bases and J lost 2; bases outside the gene matches: 6. The length of the CDR3 is 15 residues.

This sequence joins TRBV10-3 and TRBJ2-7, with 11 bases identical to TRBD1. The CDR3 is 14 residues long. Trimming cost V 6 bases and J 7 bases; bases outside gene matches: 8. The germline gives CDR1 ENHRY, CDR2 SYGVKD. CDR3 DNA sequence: TGTGCCATCAGGAAAGGACAGGGGGCCGGTGAGCAGTACTTC. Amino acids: CAIRKGQGAGEQYF.

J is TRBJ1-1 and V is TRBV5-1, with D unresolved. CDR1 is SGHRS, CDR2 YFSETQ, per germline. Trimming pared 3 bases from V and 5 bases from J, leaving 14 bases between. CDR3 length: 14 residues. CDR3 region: CASSSAGSGTEAFF. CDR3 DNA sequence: TGCGCCAGCAGCTCGGCCGGGAGTGGGACTGAAGCTTTCTTT. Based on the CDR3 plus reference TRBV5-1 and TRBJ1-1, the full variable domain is KAGVTQTPRYLIKTRGQQVTLSCSPISGHRSVSWYQQTPGQGLQFLFEYFSETQRNKGNFPGRFSGRQFSNSRSEMNVSTLELGDSALYLCASSSAGSGTEAFFGQGTRLTVV.

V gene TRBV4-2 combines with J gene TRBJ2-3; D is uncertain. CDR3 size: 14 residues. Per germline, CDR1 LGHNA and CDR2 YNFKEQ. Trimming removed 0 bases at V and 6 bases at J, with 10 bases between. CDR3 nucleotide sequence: TGTGCCAGCAGCCAAGAACGAGTTTCCGATACGCAGTATTTT. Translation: CASSQERVSDTQYF.

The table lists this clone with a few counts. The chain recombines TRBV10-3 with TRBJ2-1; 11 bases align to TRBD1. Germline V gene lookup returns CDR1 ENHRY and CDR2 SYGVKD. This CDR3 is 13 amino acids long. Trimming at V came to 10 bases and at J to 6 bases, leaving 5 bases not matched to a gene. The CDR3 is CASTGTGGNEQFF. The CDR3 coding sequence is TGTGCCAGCACCGGGACAGGGGGCAATGAGCAGTTCTTC.

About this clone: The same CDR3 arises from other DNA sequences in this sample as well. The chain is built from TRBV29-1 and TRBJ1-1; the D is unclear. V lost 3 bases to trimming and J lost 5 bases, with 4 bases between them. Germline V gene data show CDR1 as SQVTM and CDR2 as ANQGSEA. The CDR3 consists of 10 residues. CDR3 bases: TGCAGCGTTGACGTGACTGAAGCTTTCTTT. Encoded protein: CSVDVTEAFF.

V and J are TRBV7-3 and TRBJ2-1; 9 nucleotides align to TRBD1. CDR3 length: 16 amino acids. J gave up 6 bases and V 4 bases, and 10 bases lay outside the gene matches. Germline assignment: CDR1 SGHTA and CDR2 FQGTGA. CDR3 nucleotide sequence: TGTGCCAGCAGCTGGGCCGGGACAGGGTTTTTCAATGAGCAGTTCTTC. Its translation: CASSWAGTGFFNEQFF.

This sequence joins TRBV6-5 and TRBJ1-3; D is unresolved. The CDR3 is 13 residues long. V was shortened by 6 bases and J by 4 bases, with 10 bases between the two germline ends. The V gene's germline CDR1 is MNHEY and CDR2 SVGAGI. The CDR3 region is CASRPQAGNTIYF. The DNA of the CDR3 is TGTGCCAGCAGACCTCAAGCCGGAAACACCATATATTTT.

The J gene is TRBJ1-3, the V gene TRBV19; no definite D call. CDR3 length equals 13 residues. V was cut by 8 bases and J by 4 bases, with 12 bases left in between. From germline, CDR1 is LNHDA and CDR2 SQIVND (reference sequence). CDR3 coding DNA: TGTGCCAGTTTGTGGGCACCCGGAAACACCATATATTTT. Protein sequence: CASLWAPGNTIYF.

As DNA, the CDR3 is TGTGCCAGCGCCGTCTACAGGAACTATGGCTACACCTTC. Translation gives CASAVYRNYGYTF. This chain uses TRBV27 with TRBJ1-2, with D tentatively TRBD1 (5 bases). The CDR3 totals 13 residues. Germline V gives CDR1 MNHEY, CDR2 SMNVEV (reference sequence). V lost 8 bases and J lost 2, with 12 bases in between.

CDR3 protein: CASSPLLGQFEAFF. As DNA, the CDR3 is TGTGCCAGCAGCCCTCTGCTAGGACAGTTTGAAGCTTTCTTT. This chain connects TRBV7-8 to TRBJ1-1; a weak D match, TRBD1 (6 bases). This CDR3 is built from 14 residues. Germline CDR1 reads SGHVS; CDR2 reads FQNEAQ. V lost 5 bases and J lost 7, with 17 bases in between.

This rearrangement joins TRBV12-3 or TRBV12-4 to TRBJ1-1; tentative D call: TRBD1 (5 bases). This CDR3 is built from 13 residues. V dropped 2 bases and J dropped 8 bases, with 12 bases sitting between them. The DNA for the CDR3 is TGTGCCAGCAGTTTATCAAGACAGAACGAAGCTTTCTTT. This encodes CASSLSRQNEAFF.

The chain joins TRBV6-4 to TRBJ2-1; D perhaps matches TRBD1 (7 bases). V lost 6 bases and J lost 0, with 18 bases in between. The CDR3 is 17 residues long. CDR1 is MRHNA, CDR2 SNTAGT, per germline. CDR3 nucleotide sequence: TGTGCCAGCAGCCTACAGGGGCGGGGAAGCTCCTACAATGAGCAGTTCTTC. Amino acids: CASSLQGRGSSYNEQFF.

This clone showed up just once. CDR3 sequence: CASSFGGPLNYGYTF. The CDR3 coding sequence is TGTGCCAGCAGCTTCGGGGGGCCGCTAAACTATGGCTACACCTTC. The V call is TRBV13, the J call TRBJ1-2; D perhaps matches TRBD1 (6 bases). Germline V CDR1 and CDR2: PRHDT, FYEKMQ (reference sequence). The CDR3 runs to 15 residues. Between the trimmed V and J ends, which lost 3 bases and 2 bases, there was a span of 13 bases.

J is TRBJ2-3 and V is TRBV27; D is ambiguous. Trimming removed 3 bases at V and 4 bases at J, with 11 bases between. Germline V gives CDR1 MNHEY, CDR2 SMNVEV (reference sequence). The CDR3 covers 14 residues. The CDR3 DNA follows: TGTGCCAGCAGTTTTTCGGAGATCGCAGATACGCAGTATTTT. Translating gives CASSFSEIADTQYF.

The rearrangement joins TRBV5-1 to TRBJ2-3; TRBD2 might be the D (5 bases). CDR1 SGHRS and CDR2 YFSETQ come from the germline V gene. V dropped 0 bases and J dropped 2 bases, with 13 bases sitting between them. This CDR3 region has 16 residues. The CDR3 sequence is CASSLGRLAYTDTQYF. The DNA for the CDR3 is TGCGCCAGCAGCTTGGGGCGCCTAGCTTACACAGATACGCAGTATTTT.

The CDR3 DNA reads TGTGCCAGCAGCCGGGACAGGGTAGAGTCACCCCTCCACTTT. Protein: CASSRDRVESPLHF. The chain links TRBV7-2 to TRBJ1-6; 9 positions agree with TRBD1. Unmatched junction bases numbered 6, after V lost 5 bases and J lost 10 bases. The length of the CDR3 is 14 residues. Germline V gene data show CDR1 as SGHTA and CDR2 as FQGNSA.

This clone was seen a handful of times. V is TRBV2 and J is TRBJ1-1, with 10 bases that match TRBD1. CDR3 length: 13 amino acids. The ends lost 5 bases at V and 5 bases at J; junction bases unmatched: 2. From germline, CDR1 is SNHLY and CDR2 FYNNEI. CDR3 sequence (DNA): TGTGCCAGCAGTCGGGACAGGGGAACTGAAGCTTTCTTT. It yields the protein CASSRDRGTEAFF.

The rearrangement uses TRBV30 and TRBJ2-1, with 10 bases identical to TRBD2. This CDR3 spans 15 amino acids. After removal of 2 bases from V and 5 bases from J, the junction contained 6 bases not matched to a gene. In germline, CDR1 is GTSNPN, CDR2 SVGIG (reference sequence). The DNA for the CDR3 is TGTGCCTGGAGTAGGCCTAGCGGGAGAAACAATGAGCAGTTCTTC. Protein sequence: CAWSRPSGRNNEQFF.

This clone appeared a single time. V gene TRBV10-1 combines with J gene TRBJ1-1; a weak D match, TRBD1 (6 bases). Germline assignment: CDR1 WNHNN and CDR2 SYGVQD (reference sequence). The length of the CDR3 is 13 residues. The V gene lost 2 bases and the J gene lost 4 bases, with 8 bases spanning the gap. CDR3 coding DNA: TGCGCCAGCAGTGAGACAGGGCGCACTGAAGCTTTCTTT. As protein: CASSETGRTEAFF.

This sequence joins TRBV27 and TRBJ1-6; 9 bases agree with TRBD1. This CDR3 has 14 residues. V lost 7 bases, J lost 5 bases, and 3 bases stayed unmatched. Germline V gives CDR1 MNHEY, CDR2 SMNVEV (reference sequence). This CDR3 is CASKRDRDNSPLHF. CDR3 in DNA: TGTGCCAGCAAAAGGGACAGGGATAATTCACCCCTCCACTTT.

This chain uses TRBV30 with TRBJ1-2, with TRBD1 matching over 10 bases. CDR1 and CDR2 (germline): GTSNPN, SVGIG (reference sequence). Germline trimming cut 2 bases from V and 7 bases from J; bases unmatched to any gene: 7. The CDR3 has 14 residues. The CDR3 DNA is TGTGCCTGGAGTAAGACAGGGGGCGTCGCTGGCTACACCTTC. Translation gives CAWSKTGGVAGYTF. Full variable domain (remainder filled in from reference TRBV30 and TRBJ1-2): SQTIHQWPATLVQPVGSPLSLECTVEGTSNPNLYWYRQAAGRGLQLLFYSVGIGQISSEVPQNLSASRPQDRQFILSSKKLLLSDSGFYLCAWSKTGGVAGYTFGSGTRLTVV.

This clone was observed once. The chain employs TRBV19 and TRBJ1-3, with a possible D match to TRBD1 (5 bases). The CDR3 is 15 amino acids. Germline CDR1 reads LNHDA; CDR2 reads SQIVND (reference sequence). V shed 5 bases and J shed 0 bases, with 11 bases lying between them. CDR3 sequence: CASSVGGSSGNTIYF. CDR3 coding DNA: TGTGCCAGTAGTGTCGGGGGAAGCTCTGGAAACACCATATATTTT.

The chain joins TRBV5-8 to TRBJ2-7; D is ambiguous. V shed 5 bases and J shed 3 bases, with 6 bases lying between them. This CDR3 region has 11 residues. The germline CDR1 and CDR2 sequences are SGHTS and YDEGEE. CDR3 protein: CASRPDYEQYF. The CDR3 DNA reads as TGTGCCAGCAGGCCAGACTACGAGCAGTACTTC. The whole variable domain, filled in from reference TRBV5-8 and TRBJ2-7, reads EAGVTQSPTHLIKTRGQQATLRCSPISGHTSVYWYQQALGLGLQFLLWYDEGEERNRGNFPPRFSGRQFPNYSSELNVNALELEDSALYLCASRPDYEQYFGPGTRLTVT.

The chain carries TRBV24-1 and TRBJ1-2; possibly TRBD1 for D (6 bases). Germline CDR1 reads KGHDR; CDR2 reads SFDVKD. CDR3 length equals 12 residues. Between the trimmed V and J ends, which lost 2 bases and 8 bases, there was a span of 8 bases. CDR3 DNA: TGTGCCACCAGTGATTCGGACAGAGGCTACACCTTC. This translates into CATSDSDRGYTF.

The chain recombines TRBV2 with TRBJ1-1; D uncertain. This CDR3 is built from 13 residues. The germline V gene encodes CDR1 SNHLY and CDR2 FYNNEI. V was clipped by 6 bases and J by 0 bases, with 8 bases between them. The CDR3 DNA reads TGTGCCAGCAGGGTCCGGTTGAACACTGAAGCTTTCTTT. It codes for CASRVRLNTEAFF.

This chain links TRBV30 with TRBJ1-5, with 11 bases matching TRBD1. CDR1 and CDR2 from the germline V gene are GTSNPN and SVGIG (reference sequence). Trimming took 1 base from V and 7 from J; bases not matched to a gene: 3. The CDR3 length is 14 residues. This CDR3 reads CAWSDGQGAQPQHF. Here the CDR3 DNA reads TGTGCCTGGAGTGATGGACAGGGGGCCCAGCCCCAGCATTTT.

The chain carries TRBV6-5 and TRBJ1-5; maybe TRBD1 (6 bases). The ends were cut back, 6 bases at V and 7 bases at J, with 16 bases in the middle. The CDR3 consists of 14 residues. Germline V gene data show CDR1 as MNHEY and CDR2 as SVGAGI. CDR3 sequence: CASSLTGPGQPQHF. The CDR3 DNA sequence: TGTGCCAGCAGCCTAACAGGGCCGGGGCAGCCCCAGCATTTT.

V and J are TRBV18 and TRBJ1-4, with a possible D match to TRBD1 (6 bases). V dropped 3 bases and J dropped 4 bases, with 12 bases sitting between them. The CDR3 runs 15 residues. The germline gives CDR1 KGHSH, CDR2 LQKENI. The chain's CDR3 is CASSPTTGLNEKLFF. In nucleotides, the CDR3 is TGTGCCAGCTCACCCACGACAGGCCTTAATGAAAAACTGTTTTTT.

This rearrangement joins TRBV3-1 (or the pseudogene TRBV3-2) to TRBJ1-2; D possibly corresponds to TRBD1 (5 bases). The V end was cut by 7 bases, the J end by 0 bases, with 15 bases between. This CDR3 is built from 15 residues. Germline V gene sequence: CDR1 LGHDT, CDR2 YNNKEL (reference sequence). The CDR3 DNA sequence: TGTGCCAGCAAACCCCTGACAGCCACTAACTATGGCTACACCTTC. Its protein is CASKPLTATNYGYTF.